This is a list of T cell receptor beta chains from one sample in a study of CD8 T cells in Susac syndrome. TCRdb redid the calling of the immunoSEQ multiplex PCR reads with MiXCR, one entry per CDR3 protein. The table shows approximately 160,000 distinct CDR3 sequences, with 90% to 95% occurring only once. Input material: CD4+ T cells from PBMCs. These receptors came from a human donor in good health. Both conserved end residues are trimmed from each CDR3. D genes are given only for firm matches.

TRBV19	TRBD1	TRBJ1-1	ASTAGQVNTEAF
TRBV3-1	.	TRBJ1-1	ASSQDARGTEAF
TRBV5-6	TRBD1	TRBJ1-4	ASSKTGAGEKLF
TRBV12-3/TRBV12-4	TRBD2	TRBJ2-3	ASSPGLSPDTQY
TRBV6-5	TRBD1	TRBJ2-6	ASRITGAGANVLT
TRBV6-1	.	TRBJ2-5	ASIRYGSRYQETQY
TRBV2	.	TRBJ2-7	ASSQTIFSYEQY
TRBV24-1	.	TRBJ2-7	ATSAPGTHEQY
TRBV20-1	.	TRBJ1-1	SARVQTEAF
TRBV6-2/TRBV6-3	.	TRBJ1-1	ASTPTGWNTEAF
TRBV7-9	.	TRBJ2-7	ASTQRGAGNYEQY
TRBV3-1	TRBD1	TRBJ2-5	ASSLPGQGIETQY
TRBV28	.	TRBJ2-5	ASSSSSDGGTQY
TRBV6-2/TRBV6-3	.	TRBJ2-5	ASIHGTPRATQY
TRBV14	TRBD2	TRBJ2-5	ASSQAGLGLQETQY
TRBV5-1	.	TRBJ2-5	ASSLFGSSYQETQY
TRBV20-1	TRBD2	TRBJ2-1	SATWLAGAKDEQF
TRBV24-1	.	TRBJ1-2	ATSEQGRGYT
TRBV2	TRBD2	TRBJ2-1	ASSPSGGGYNEQF
TRBV18	TRBD1	TRBJ2-7	ASSPPDRAHEQY
TRBV29-1	TRBD1	TRBJ2-5	SVDRQGSKTQY
TRBV6-1	.	TRBJ2-7	ASTESGYLTYEQY
TRBV9	.	TRBJ2-7	ASSVEVRDEQY
TRBV7-2	.	TRBJ2-2	ASSPRGPNTGELF
TRBV28	TRBD2	TRBJ2-1	ASSPTSGRNEQF
TRBV9	TRBD1	TRBJ2-7	ASSVGQGSEQY
TRBV6-1	.	TRBJ2-7	ASSTARSSYEQY
TRBV4-1	.	TRBJ1-5	ASSHLFGTPGGNQPQH
TRBV6-5	.	TRBJ2-2	ASSYSSTGELF
TRBV24-1	TRBD1	TRBJ2-3	ATSDPGTVVDTQY
TRBV7-9	.	TRBJ2-7	ASTIATGYEQY
TRBV5-1	TRBD1	TRBJ2-5	ASSMDGQVWGSQY
TRBV20-1	.	TRBJ1-1	SAAPGGDGGVGSEAF
TRBV23-1	.	TRBJ1-1	RPWRNTEAF
TRBV20-1	TRBD1	TRBJ1-2	SAPPGQGYGYT
TRBV19	.	TRBJ1-5	ASIRGGSNQPQH
TRBV7-2	TRBD1	TRBJ1-6	ASSAGQAGYNSPLH
TRBV7-9	TRBD2	TRBJ2-3	ASSYAGTNADTQY
TRBV18	.	TRBJ1-5	ASSPAGIGNQPQH
TRBV29-1	TRBD1	TRBJ2-7	SATDRAYEQY
TRBV6-5	TRBD1	TRBJ2-7	ASSSGTGPSWEQY
TRBV12-3/TRBV12-4	TRBD1	TRBJ2-7	ASSFLRGQGSDEQY
TRBV7-3	TRBD2	TRBJ2-1	ASSLTSGRSYNEQF
TRBV9	.	TRBJ1-5	ASSGGYPNQPQH
TRBV3-1	TRBD1	TRBJ1-1	ASSQGRDRQAF
TRBV24-1	.	TRBJ2-1	ATSDSGTQNEQF